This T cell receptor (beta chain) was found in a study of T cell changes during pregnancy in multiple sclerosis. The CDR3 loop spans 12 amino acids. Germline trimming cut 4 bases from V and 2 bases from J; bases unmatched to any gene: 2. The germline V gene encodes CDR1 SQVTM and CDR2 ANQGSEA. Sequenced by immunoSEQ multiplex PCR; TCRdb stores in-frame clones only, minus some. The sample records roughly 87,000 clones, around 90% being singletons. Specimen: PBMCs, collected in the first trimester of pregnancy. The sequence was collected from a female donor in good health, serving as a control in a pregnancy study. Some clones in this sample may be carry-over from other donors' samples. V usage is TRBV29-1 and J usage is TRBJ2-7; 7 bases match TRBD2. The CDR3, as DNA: TGCAGCGTTGTACTAGCGACCTACGAGCAGTACTTC. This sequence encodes CSVVLATYEQYF.